The TCR beta chain under discussion was sequenced for a study of OX40 agonist ivuxolimab in advanced cancers. TCRdb keeps only in-frame clones here, not all; method: immunoSEQ multiplex PCR. The table shows about 67,000 clones, with approximately 80% occurring only once. Germline V gene lookup returns CDR1 SEHNR and CDR2 FQNEAQ (reference sequence). CDR3 length equals 16 residues. J was trimmed by 5 bases and V by 5 bases; bases with no gene match: 10. The material was CD4+ or CD8+ T cells sorted from blood, obtained in a trial of the OX40 agonist ivuxolimab. This clonotype originated in an adult with an advanced solid tumor such as melanoma, head and neck, liver or kidney cancer. V usage is TRBV7-9 and J usage is TRBJ2-3, with 10 positions matching TRBD2. The CDR3, as DNA: TGTGCCAGCAGCCTAAATAGCGGGAGGCTGGGAGATACGCAGTATTTT. Translation gives CASSLNSGRLGDTQYF. Supplemented by reference TRBV7-9 and TRBJ2-3, the full variable domain reads DTGVSQNPRHKITKRGQNVTFRCDPISEHNRLYWYRQTLGQGPEFLTYFQNEAQLEKSRLLSDRFSAERPKGSFSTLEIQRTEQGDSAMYLCASSLNSGRLGDTQYFGPGTRLTVL.